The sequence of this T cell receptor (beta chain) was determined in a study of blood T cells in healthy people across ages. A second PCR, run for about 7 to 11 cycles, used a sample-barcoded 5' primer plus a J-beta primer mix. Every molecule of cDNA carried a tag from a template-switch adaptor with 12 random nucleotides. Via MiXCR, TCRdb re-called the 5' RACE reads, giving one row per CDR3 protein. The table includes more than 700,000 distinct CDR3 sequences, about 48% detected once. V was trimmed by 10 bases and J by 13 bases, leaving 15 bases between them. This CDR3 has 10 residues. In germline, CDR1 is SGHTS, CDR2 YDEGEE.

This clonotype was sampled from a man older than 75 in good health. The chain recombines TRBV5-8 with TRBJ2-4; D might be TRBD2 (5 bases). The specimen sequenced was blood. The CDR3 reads CAPAGREQYF. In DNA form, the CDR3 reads TGTGCCCCTGCTGGTAGGGAGCAGTACTTC.